This T cell receptor (beta chain) appears in the sequencing data of a study of immune evolution from preneoplasia to lung adenocarcinoma. Study summary: HLA loss of heterozygosity: around 6.5% AIS, less than 18% MIA, about 35% ADC, none AAH.

General study findings and limits: Normal lung had highest clonality; later lesions appeared denser, more diverse. Compared with EGFR-mutant or double wild-type lesions, KRAS-mutant nodules were more clonal.

The CDR3 has 15 amino acids. The germline V gene encodes CDR1 SNHLY and CDR2 FYNNEI. V lost 6 bases and J lost 3, with 17 bases in between. Resections took place in Japan or China from about 2014 to 2018. Assay used: immunoSEQ multiplex PCR; TCRdb lists only in-frame clones, some missing. Of 1,800 or so clones in the sample, roughly 83% were seen once. As concerns this clone: The antigen is undetermined.

This chain joins TRBV2 and TRBJ2-5, with D maybe TRBD2 (5 bases). The receptor was derived from a donor older than 65 with lung adenocarcinoma. Sequenced input: FFPE tissue from an adenomatous hyperplasia lung lesion. This sample's subset: atypical adenomatous hyperplasia (AAH), lung preneoplasia. The CDR3 DNA sequence: TGTGCCAGCAGCCCCGTATTAATGCGGGAAGAGACCCAGTACTTC. This codes for CASSPVLMREETQYF.